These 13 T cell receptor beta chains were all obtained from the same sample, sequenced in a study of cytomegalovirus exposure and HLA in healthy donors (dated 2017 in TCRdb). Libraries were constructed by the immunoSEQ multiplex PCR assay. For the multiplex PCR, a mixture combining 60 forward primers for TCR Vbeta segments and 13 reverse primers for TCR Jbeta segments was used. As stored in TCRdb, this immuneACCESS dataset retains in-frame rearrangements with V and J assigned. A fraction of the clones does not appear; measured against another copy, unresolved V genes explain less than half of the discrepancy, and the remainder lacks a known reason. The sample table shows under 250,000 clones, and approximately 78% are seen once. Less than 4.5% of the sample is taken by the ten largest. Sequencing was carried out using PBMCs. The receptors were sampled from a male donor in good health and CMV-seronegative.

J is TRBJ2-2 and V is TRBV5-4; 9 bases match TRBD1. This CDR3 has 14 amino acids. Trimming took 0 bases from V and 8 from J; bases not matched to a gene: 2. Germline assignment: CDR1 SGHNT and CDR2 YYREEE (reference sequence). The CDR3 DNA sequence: TGTGCCAGCAGCTTGGGACAGGGGGTTGGGGAGCTGTTTTTT. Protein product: CASSLGQGVGELFF.

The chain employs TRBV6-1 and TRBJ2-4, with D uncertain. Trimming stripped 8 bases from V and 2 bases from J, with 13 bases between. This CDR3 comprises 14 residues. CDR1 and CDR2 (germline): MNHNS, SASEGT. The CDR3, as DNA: TGTGCCAGCGGTGTCTCTGGGCCCAAAAACATTCAGTACTTC. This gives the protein CASGVSGPKNIQYF.

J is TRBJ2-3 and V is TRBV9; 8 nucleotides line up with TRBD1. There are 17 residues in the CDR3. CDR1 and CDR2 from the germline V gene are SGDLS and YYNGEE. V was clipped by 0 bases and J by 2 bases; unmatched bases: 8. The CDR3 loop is CASSVGGQGANTDTQYF. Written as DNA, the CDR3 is TGTGCCAGCAGCGTAGGAGGACAGGGTGCAAACACAGATACGCAGTATTTT.

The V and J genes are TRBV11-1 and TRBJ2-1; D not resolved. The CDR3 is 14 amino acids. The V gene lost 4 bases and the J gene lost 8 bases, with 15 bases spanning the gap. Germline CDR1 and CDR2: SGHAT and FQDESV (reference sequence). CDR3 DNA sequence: TGTGCCAGCAGCTCTGGCACCCTTGTGGATGAGCAGTTCTTC. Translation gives CASSSGTLVDEQFF.

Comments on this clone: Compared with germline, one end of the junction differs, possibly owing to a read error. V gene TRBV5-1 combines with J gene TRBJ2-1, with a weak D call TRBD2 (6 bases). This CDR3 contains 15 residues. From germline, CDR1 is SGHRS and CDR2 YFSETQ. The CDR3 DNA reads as TGCGCCGGCAGCTTGAGTAGCGGAGCCTACAATGAGCAGTTCTTC. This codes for CAGSLSSGAYNEQFF.

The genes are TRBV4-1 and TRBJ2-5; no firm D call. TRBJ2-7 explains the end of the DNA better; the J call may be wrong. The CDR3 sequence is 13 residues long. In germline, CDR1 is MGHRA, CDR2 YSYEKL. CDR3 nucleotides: TGCGCCAGCAGCCAAGTCGGTCTTTACGAGCAGTACTTC. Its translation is CASSQVGLYEQYF.

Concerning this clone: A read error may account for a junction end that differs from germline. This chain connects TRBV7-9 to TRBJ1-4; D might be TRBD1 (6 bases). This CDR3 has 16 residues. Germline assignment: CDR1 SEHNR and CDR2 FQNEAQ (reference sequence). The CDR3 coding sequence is TGTTCCAGCATCAACTCATCAGGGGCGAGGAATGAAAAACTGTTTTTT. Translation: CSSINSSGARNEKLFF.

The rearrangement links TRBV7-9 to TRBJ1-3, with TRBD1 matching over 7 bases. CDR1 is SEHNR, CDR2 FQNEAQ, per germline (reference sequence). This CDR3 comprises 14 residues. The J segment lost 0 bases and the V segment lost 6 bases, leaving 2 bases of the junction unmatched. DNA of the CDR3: TGTGCCAGCAGACGACAGGGCTCTGGAAACACCATATATTTT. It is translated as CASRRQGSGNTIYF.

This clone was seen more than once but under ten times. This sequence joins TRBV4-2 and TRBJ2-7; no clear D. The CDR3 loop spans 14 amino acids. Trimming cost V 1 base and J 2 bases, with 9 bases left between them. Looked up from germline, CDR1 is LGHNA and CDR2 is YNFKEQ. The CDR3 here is CASSQAPGPYEQYF. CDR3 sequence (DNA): TGTGCCAGCAGCCAAGCTCCTGGCCCCTACGAGCAGTACTTC.

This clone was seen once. CDR3 nucleotide sequence: TGTGCCAGCAGCTTAGCGACGGGAGCTAAGAATGAGCAGTTCTTC. Translated, it gives CASSLATGAKNEQFF. The V gene is TRBV7-9, the J gene TRBJ2-1; D is perhaps TRBD2 (6 bases). The V end lost 0 bases, the J end lost 7 bases, and 13 bases lay between the germline ends. Germline CDR1 and CDR2: SEHNR and FQNEAQ (reference sequence). CDR3 size: 15 residues.

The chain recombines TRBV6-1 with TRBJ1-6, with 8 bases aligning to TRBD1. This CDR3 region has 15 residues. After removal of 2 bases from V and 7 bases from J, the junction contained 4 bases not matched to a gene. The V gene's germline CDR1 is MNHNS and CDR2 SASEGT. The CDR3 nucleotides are TGTGCCAGCAGTGAATTACAGGGGGGGAATTCACCCCTCCACTTT. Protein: CASSELQGGNSPLHF.

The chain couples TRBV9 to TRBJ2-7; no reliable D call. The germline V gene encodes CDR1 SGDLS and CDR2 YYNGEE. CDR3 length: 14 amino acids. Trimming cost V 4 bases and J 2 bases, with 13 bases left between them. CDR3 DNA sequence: TGTGCCAGCAGCTTACGAACCCTACCCTACGAGCAGTACTTC. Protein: CASSLRTLPYEQYF.

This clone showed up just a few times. This chain's CDR3 is CASSRGQASGNTIYF. The CDR3 DNA reads as TGTGCCAGCAGCAGAGGACAGGCCTCTGGAAACACCATATATTTT. The chain carries TRBV5-4 and TRBJ1-3; TRBD1 matches at 7 bases. From germline, CDR1 is SGHNT and CDR2 YYREEE (reference sequence). V lost 4 bases and J lost 0; bases outside the gene matches: 4. This CDR3 is built from 15 residues.